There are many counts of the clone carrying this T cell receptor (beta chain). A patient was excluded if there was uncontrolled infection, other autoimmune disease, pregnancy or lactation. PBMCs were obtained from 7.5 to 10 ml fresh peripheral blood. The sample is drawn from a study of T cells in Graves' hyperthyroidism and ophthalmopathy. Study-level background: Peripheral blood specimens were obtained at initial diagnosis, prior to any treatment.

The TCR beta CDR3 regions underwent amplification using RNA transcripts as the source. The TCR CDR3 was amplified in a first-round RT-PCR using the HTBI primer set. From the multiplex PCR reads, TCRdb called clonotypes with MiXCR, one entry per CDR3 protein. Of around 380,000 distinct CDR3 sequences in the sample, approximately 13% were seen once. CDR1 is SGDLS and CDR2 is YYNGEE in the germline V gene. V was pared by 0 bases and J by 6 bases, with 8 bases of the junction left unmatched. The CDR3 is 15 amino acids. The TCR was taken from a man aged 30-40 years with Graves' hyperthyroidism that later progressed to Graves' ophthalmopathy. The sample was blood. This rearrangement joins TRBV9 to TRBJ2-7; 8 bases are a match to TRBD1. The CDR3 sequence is CASSVAGQGSSEQYF. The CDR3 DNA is TGTGCCAGCAGCGTAGCTGGACAGGGTTCGTCCGAGCAGTACTTC.